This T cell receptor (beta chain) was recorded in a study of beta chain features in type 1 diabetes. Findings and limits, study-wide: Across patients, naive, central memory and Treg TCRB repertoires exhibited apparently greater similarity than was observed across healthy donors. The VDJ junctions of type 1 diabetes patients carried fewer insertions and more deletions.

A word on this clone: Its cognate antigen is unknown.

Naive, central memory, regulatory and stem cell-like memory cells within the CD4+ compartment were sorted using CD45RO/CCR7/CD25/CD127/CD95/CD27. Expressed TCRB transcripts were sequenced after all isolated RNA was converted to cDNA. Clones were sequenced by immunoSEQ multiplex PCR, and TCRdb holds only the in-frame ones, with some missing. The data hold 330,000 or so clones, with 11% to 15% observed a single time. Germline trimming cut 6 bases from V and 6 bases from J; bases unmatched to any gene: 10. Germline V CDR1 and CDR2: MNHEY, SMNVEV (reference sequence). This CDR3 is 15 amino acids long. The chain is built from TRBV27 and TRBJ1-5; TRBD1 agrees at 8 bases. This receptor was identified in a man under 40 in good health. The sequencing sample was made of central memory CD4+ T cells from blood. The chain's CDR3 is CASRTGQGSGQPQHF. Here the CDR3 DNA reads TGTGCCAGCAGGACCGGACAGGGCAGCGGTCAGCCCCAGCATTTT.